The 32 T cell receptor beta chains below all came from one sample that was sequenced in a study of OX40 agonist ivuxolimab in advanced cancers. Method: immunoSEQ multiplex PCR; TCRdb's copy keeps in-frame clones and lacks some. The data hold approximately 50,000 clones, with roughly 85% observed a single time. The sequences come from CD4+ or CD8+ T cells sorted from blood, collected in a trial of the OX40 agonist ivuxolimab. The receptors originated from an adult with an advanced solid tumor such as melanoma, head and neck, liver or kidney cancer.

CDR3 nucleotide sequence: TGTGCCAGCAGCTTAATCGGGGCGGGGAACTACGAGCAGTACTTC. Amino acids: CASSLIGAGNYEQYF. This chain links TRBV7-2 with TRBJ2-5; D perhaps matches TRBD2 (6 bases). The end of the DNA fits TRBJ2-7 better, so the J call may be wrong. Germline V gene lookup returns CDR1 SGHTA and CDR2 FQGNSA. CDR3 size: 15 residues.

The V gene is TRBV30, the J gene TRBJ1-1; no definite D call. Between the trimmed V and J ends, which lost 0 bases and 5 bases, there was a span of 4 bases. CDR1 and CDR2 (germline): GTSNPN, SVGIG (reference sequence). CDR3 length: 11 amino acids. In nucleotides, the CDR3 is TGTGCCTGGAGTGTAACGACTGAAGCTTTCTTT. It encodes CAWSVTTEAFF.

The J gene is TRBJ2-3, the V gene TRBV4-1; perhaps TRBD1 as D (5 bases). This CDR3 comprises 13 residues. CDR1 MGHRA and CDR2 YSYEKL come from the germline V gene. V lost 1 base to trimming and J lost 4 bases, with 6 bases between them. The chain's CDR3 is CASSQVGADTQYF. The CDR3 DNA is TGCGCCAGCAGCCAAGTAGGGGCAGATACGCAGTATTTT.

DNA of the CDR3: TGTGCCAGCAGCACGGGACAGGGTACCTACGAGCAGTACTTC. Amino acids: CASSTGQGTYEQYF. J is TRBJ2-7 and V is TRBV5-6; 9 bases agree with TRBD1. The V and J ends lost 4 bases and 2 bases, in that order; junction bases with no gene match: 4. Germline V gene data show CDR1 as SGHDT and CDR2 as YYEEEE. The CDR3 contains 14 residues.

V usage is TRBV5-8 and J usage is TRBJ1-3; D call uncertain. The CDR3 spans 15 residues. With 0 bases removed from V and 0 bases from J, the gap between germline ends came to 7 bases. Per germline, CDR1 SGHTS and CDR2 YDEGEE. CDR3 residues: CASSLGTHSGNTIYF. DNA of the CDR3: TGTGCCAGCAGCTTGGGCACCCACTCTGGAAACACCATATATTTT.

CDR3 DNA: TGTGCCAGCAGCCCTGCGGCTACCTACAATGAGCAGTTCTTC. Protein sequence: CASSPAATYNEQFF. The chain combines TRBV11-3 with TRBJ2-1; D is unresolved. Trimming shortened V by 5 bases and J by 2 bases, and 10 bases separated the two germline ends. The CDR3 contains 14 residues. Per the germline V gene, CDR1 is SGHNT and CDR2 is YENEEA.

The gene calls are TRBV19 and TRBJ2-3; 8 nucleotides agree with TRBD2. V trimming: 5 bases; J trimming: 6 bases; junction bases outside the gene matches: 7. This CDR3 has 14 residues. Looked up from germline, CDR1 is LNHDA and CDR2 is SQIVND (reference sequence). CDR3 sequence: CASSSLAGSDTQYF. CDR3 sequence (DNA): TGTGCCAGTAGTTCGTTAGCGGGATCGGATACGCAGTATTTT. Full variable domain (missing parts from reference TRBV19 and TRBJ2-3): DGGITQSPKYLFRKEGQNVTLSCEQNLNHDAMYWYRQDPGQGLRLIYYSQIVNDFQKGDIAEGYSVSREKKESFPLTVTSAQKNPTAFYLCASSSLAGSDTQYFGPGTRLTVL.

This clone was observed once. V and J are TRBV7-2 and TRBJ2-2; D not resolved. The germline gives CDR1 SGHTA, CDR2 FQGNSA. The CDR3 runs 14 residues. V lost 1 base, J lost 6 bases, and 9 bases lay in between. CDR3 sequence (DNA): TGTGCCAGCAGCTTAGTATATATTGCCGGGGAGCTGTTTTTT. Translation: CASSLVYIAGELFF.

The chain is built from TRBV30 and TRBJ1-3; D ambiguous. Trimming stripped 2 bases from V and 0 bases from J, with 8 bases between. The V gene's germline CDR1 is GTSNPN and CDR2 SVGIG (reference sequence). The CDR3 sequence is 14 residues long. The CDR3 nucleotides are TGTGCCTGGAGTATACGGGGCTCTGGAAACACCATATATTTT. Its protein product is CAWSIRGSGNTIYF.

This clone has a handful of counts. V gene TRBV7-9 combines with J gene TRBJ1-5; D not resolved. Per germline, CDR1 SEHNR and CDR2 FQNEAQ (reference sequence). The CDR3 spans 13 residues. V lost 2 bases and J lost 5, with 7 bases in between. The CDR3 nucleotides are TGTGCCAGCAGCTTACTCGAGGATCAGCCCCAGCATTTT. Its translation is CASSLLEDQPQHF.

The chain links TRBV2 to TRBJ2-7; D is unresolved. CDR3 length equals 13 residues. Deletions cut 4 bases from V and 3 bases from J, with 10 bases between. Per germline, CDR1 SNHLY and CDR2 FYNNEI. CDR3 DNA: TGTGCCAGCAGTGTCAACAGTTTCTACGAGCAGTACTTC. Amino acids: CASSVNSFYEQYF. The full variable domain, with the rest looked up from reference TRBV2 and TRBJ2-7, is EPEVTQTPSHQVTQMGQEVILRCVPISNHLYFYWYRQILGQKVEFLVSFYNNEISEKSEIFDDQFSVERPDGSNFTLKIRSTKLEDSAMYFCASSVNSFYEQYFGPGTRLTVT.

This clone has a handful of counts. The junction shows a germline mismatch at one end, possibly a read error. V gene TRBV7-7 combines with J gene TRBJ2-1; D not certain. CDR3 size: 13 residues. The germline CDR1 and CDR2 sequences are SSHAT and FNYEAQ (reference sequence). The CDR3 region has the DNA TGTGCTAGCAGCTTAGATAGGGTCAATGAGCAGTTCTTC. Its translation is CASSLDRVNEQFF.

V is TRBV7-2 and J is TRBJ2-1, with 7 bases that match TRBD2. The ends lost 0 bases at V and 9 bases at J; junction bases unmatched: 5. The CDR3 length is 14 residues. Germline V gene sequence: CDR1 SGHTA, CDR2 FQGNSA. CDR3 sequence: CASSLAGGIGEQFF. The CDR3 bases are TGTGCCAGCAGCTTAGCGGGGGGGATTGGTGAGCAGTTCTTC.

The V call is TRBV7-9, the J call TRBJ1-1; D gene unclear. CDR1 SEHNR and CDR2 FQNEAQ come from the germline V gene (reference sequence). The V gene lost 1 base and the J gene lost 0 bases, with 9 bases spanning the gap. This CDR3 is built from 15 residues. The CDR3 DNA reads as TGTGCCAGCAGCTTAGACTTCGCTTTGAACACTGAAGCTTTCTTT. It is translated as CASSLDFALNTEAFF.

The chain carries TRBV5-4 and TRBJ2-5, with D unresolved. Germline V lookup: CDR1 SGHNT, CDR2 YYREEE (reference sequence). Trimming took off 2 bases at V and 4 bases at J, with 3 bases between the two ends. CDR3 size: 11 residues. The CDR3: CASSFGETQYF. DNA of the CDR3: TGTGCCAGCAGCTTTGGAGAGACCCAGTACTTC.

The rearrangement links TRBV5-4 to TRBJ1-3; TRBD1 might be the D (5 bases). Trimming pared 2 bases from V and 7 bases from J, leaving 16 bases between. Per germline, CDR1 SGHNT and CDR2 YYREEE (reference sequence). The CDR3 is made up of 15 amino acids. CDR3 residues: CASSFGSGSGNTIYF. CDR3 nucleotides: TGTGCCAGCAGCTTTGGATCAGGTTCAGGGAACACCATATATTTT.

The rearrangement links TRBV7-6 to TRBJ1-3, with unresolved D. Germline-derived CDR1 and CDR2 are SGHVS and FNYEAQ. V lost 2 bases and J lost 0, with 11 bases in between. The CDR3 length is 16 residues. CDR3 nucleotides: TGTGCCAGCAGCTTAACTACAGCAAACTCTGGAAACACCATATATTTT. Its protein is CASSLTTANSGNTIYF. The variable domain in full, completed from reference TRBV7-6 and TRBJ1-3, reads GAGVSQSPRYKVTKRGQDVALRCDPISGHVSLYWYRQALGQGPEFLTYFNYEAQQDKSGLPNDRFSAERPEGSISTLTIQRTEQRDSAMYRCASSLTTANSGNTIYFGEGSWLTVV.

This chain uses TRBV5-6 with TRBJ2-5; maybe TRBD1 (7 bases). Germline CDR1 SGHDT, CDR2 YYEEEE. V was pared by 2 bases and J by 4 bases, with 24 bases between. The CDR3 is 18 amino acids. For the CDR3, the DNA is TGTGCCAGCAGCTTTAGGCCTGCTGTCAGGGGGGTAGGAGAGACCCAGTACTTC. This codes for CASSFRPAVRGVGETQYF.

The chain employs TRBV7-2 and TRBJ1-2; D is perhaps TRBD1 (6 bases). Trimming removed 5 bases from V and 7 bases from J, with 14 bases in between. The germline gives CDR1 SGHTA, CDR2 FQGNSA. The CDR3 covers 13 residues. DNA of the CDR3: TGTGCCAGCAGCCCACAGGGCCCGGGTGGCTACACCTTC. This translates into CASSPQGPGGYTF.

The chain joins TRBV7-2 to TRBJ2-5; 8 bases are shared with TRBD2. Germline assignment: CDR1 SGHTA and CDR2 FQGNSA. The CDR3 spans 12 residues. V lost 6 bases to trimming and J lost 9 bases; unmatched junction nucleotides: 6. The CDR3 DNA sequence: TGTGCCAGCAGACAAAGCGGGGGCTCCCAGTACTTC. It translates to CASRQSGGSQYF.

The V gene is TRBV10-3, the J gene TRBJ2-3; D remains ambiguous. The V gene's germline CDR1 is ENHRY and CDR2 SYGVKD. V was cut by 6 bases and J by 6 bases, with 7 bases left in between. The CDR3 spans 11 residues. In DNA form, the CDR3 reads TGTGCCATCAGCTTCCGCGATACGCAGTATTTT. It translates to CAISFRDTQYF.

This clone was detected a few times. The genes are TRBV2 and TRBJ2-2, with TRBD2 as a possible D gene (6 bases). Germline loops: CDR1 SNHLY, CDR2 FYNNEI. V was cut by 6 bases and J by 7 bases, with 12 bases left in between. The CDR3 is 13 residues long. As DNA, the CDR3 is TGTGCCAGCAGAAAGGGGCGGGACGGGGAGCTGTTTTTT. Translation gives CASRKGRDGELFF. The variable domain in full, completed from reference TRBV2 and TRBJ2-2, reads EPEVTQTPSHQVTQMGQEVILRCVPISNHLYFYWYRQILGQKVEFLVSFYNNEISEKSEIFDDQFSVERPDGSNFTLKIRSTKLEDSAMYFCASRKGRDGELFFGEGSRLTVL.

The CDR3 loop reads CASYPGWGTGELFF. The CDR3 DNA is TGTGCCAGTTACCCCGGGTGGGGCACCGGGGAGCTGTTTTTT. V is TRBV19 and J is TRBJ2-2; D unresolved. The CDR3 extends over 14 amino acids. The V gene lost 8 bases and the J gene lost 4 bases, with 14 bases spanning the gap. Looked up from germline, CDR1 is LNHDA and CDR2 is SQIVND (reference sequence). Full variable domain (missing parts from reference TRBV19 and TRBJ2-2): DGGITQSPKYLFRKEGQNVTLSCEQNLNHDAMYWYRQDPGQGLRLIYYSQIVNDFQKGDIAEGYSVSREKKESFPLTVTSAQKNPTAFYLCASYPGWGTGELFFGEGSRLTVL.

This clone was observed once. The chain carries TRBV6-5 and TRBJ1-5, with TRBD1 identical over 9 bases. Unmatched junction bases numbered 3, after V lost 5 bases and J lost 4 bases. Looked up from germline, CDR1 is MNHEY and CDR2 is SVGAGI. The CDR3 runs to 14 residues. The CDR3 DNA reads as TGTGCCAGCAGTAGAGGGACAGGGAATCAGCCCCAGCATTTT. It encodes CASSRGTGNQPQHF.

The chain uses TRBV6-5 and TRBJ2-3, with D possibly matching TRBD1 (5 bases). The CDR3 extends over 13 amino acids. Trimming cost V 5 bases and J 5 bases, with 11 bases left between them. Per the germline V gene, CDR1 is MNHEY and CDR2 is SVGAGI. The CDR3 DNA reads TGTGCCAGCAGTCTCGATAGGGGAGATACGCAGTATTTT. This encodes CASSLDRGDTQYF.

This clone was seen only a few times. The J gene is TRBJ2-4, the V gene TRBV4-3, with 10 bases matching TRBD2. This CDR3 is built from 15 residues. Germline V lookup: CDR1 LGHNA, CDR2 YSLEER. The trim removed 2 bases at V and 7 bases at J, leaving 5 bases unmatched. The CDR3 region is CASSQSLAGDNIQYF. The CDR3 region has the DNA TGCGCCAGCAGCCAAAGCCTAGCGGGGGATAACATTCAGTACTTC.

The chain is built from TRBV18 and TRBJ2-2; unclear D gene. CDR3 length: 12 residues. The germline V gene encodes CDR1 KGHSH and CDR2 LQKENI. Trimming removed 6 bases from V and 7 bases from J, with 9 bases in between. The CDR3 bases are TGTGCCAGCTCGCCGGATAGCGGGGAGCTGTTTTTT. It codes for CASSPDSGELFF.

The chain recombines TRBV19 with TRBJ1-2; perhaps TRBD1 as D (6 bases). The CDR3 consists of 15 residues. The germline V gene encodes CDR1 LNHDA and CDR2 SQIVND (reference sequence). V lost 6 bases to trimming and J lost 5 bases, with 19 bases between them. The CDR3 loop reads CASSRGRGQGYGYTF. As DNA, the CDR3 is TGTGCCAGTAGCCGCGGACGGGGGCAAGGTTATGGCTACACCTTC.

This chain connects TRBV18 to TRBJ1-3; the D gene is possibly TRBD1 (6 bases). This CDR3 region has 12 residues. The germline gives CDR1 KGHSH, CDR2 LQKENI. The germline V and J ends were trimmed by 2 bases and 8 bases, with 7 bases remaining between them. Here the CDR3 DNA reads TGTGCCAGCTCACCAGAGGGGGACACCATATATTTT. Translation gives CASSPEGDTIYF. The complete variable domain, with remaining parts taken from reference TRBV18 and TRBJ1-3, reads NAGVMQNPRHLVRRRGQEARLRCSPMKGHSHVYWYRQLPEEGLKFMVYLQKENIIDESGMPKERFSAEFPKEGPSILRIQQVVRGDSAAYFCASSPEGDTIYFGEGSWLTVV.

The gene calls are TRBV2 and TRBJ2-1; D not resolved. The CDR3 loop spans 12 amino acids. The germline gives CDR1 SNHLY, CDR2 FYNNEI. Trimming pared 6 bases from V and 10 bases from J, leaving 13 bases between. DNA of the CDR3: TGTGCCAGCAGGGCGGACCAACGAGAGCAGTTCTTC. Amino acids: CASRADQREQFF.

The J gene is TRBJ1-6, the V gene TRBV27; TRBD1 agrees at 8 bases. From germline, CDR1 is MNHEY and CDR2 SMNVEV (reference sequence). This CDR3 comprises 18 residues. J was trimmed by 10 bases and V by 0 bases; bases with no gene match: 14. This CDR3 is CASSLSLPGTGSPSPLHF. The CDR3 bases are TGTGCCAGCAGTTTATCCCTTCCCGGGACAGGCTCCCCCTCACCCCTCCACTTT.

This chain joins TRBV2 and TRBJ2-1, with D possibly TRBD2 on 5 matching bases. Between the trimmed V and J ends, which lost 6 bases and 5 bases, there was a span of 11 bases. Germline assignment: CDR1 SNHLY and CDR2 FYNNEI. The CDR3 is 13 residues long. The CDR3 nucleotides read TGTGCCAGCAGCGAGACTAACAACAATGAGCAGTTCTTC. It translates to CASSETNNNEQFF. Supplemented by reference TRBV2 and TRBJ2-1, the full variable domain reads EPEVTQTPSHQVTQMGQEVILRCVPISNHLYFYWYRQILGQKVEFLVSFYNNEISEKSEIFDDQFSVERPDGSNFTLKIRSTKLEDSAMYFCASSETNNNEQFFGPGTRLTVL.